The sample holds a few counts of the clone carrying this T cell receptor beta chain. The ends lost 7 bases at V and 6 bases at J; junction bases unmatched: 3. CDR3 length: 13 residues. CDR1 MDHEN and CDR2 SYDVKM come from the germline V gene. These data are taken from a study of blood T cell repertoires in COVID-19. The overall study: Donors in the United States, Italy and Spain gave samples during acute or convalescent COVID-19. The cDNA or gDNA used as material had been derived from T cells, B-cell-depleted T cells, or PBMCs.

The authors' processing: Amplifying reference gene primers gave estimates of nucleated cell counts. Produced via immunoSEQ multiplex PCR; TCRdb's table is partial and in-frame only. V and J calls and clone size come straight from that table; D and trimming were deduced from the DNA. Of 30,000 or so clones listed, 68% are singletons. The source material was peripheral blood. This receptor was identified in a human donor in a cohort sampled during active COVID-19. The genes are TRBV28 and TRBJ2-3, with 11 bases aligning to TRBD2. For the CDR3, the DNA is TGTGCCAGCATACTAGCGGGGGCGGATACGCAGTATTTT. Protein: CASILAGADTQYF.